The 18 T cell receptor beta chains presented below share a single source sample, sequenced in a study of blood T cell repertoires in COVID-19. The repertoire was sequenced with immunoSEQ multiplex PCR; TCRdb's copy has only in-frame clones and lacks some. The table lists just under 95,000 clones, around three quarters of them singletons, with 8.7% in the top ten. What was sequenced was peripheral blood. These receptors originate from a man aged 50-60 years who had recovered from COVID-19.

The chain is built from TRBV5-1 and TRBJ2-5; 7 bases fit TRBD2. CDR1 and CDR2 (germline): SGHRS, YFSETQ. V gave up 0 bases and J gave up 2 bases; unmatched junction bases: 4. This CDR3 has 15 residues. The CDR3 coding sequence is TGCGCCAGCAGCTTGGGTGGCGGGGGTCAAGAGACCCAGTACTTC. Amino acid sequence: CASSLGGGGQETQYF.

This sequence joins TRBV5-6 and TRBJ2-3, with TRBD2 identical over 7 bases. The CDR3 length is 17 residues. From germline, CDR1 is SGHDT and CDR2 YYEEEE. V was pared by 4 bases and J by 6 bases, with 17 bases of the junction left unmatched. The CDR3 sequence is CASSPNLAEALLDTQYF. In DNA, the CDR3 is TGTGCCAGCAGCCCGAACCTAGCGGAGGCCCTATTGGATACGCAGTATTTT.

The CDR3 sequence is CASSVGGLSNQPQHF. DNA for the CDR3: TGTGCCAGCAGCGTCGGGGGTTTGAGCAATCAGCCCCAGCATTTT. The chain is built from TRBV9 and TRBJ1-5; possible D gene TRBD1, 5 bases. V lost 2 bases and J lost 1, with 10 bases in between. Looked up from germline, CDR1 is SGDLS and CDR2 is YYNGEE. The CDR3 runs 15 residues.

This rearrangement joins TRBV2 to TRBJ1-4, with D possibly being TRBD1 (6 bases). The CDR3 has 16 residues. Germline CDR1 reads SNHLY; CDR2 reads FYNNEI. Trimming removed 2 bases from V and 4 bases from J, with 14 bases in between. CDR3 in DNA: TGTGCCAGCAGTGAACGTTGGGGGCTTATTAATGAAAAACTGTTTTTT. Translating gives CASSERWGLINEKLFF.

The chain joins TRBV6-4 to TRBJ2-1; D gene ambiguous. V lost 4 bases, J lost 8 bases, and 6 bases lay in between. In germline, CDR1 is MRHNA, CDR2 SNTAGT. CDR3 size: 11 residues. The CDR3 loop reads CASSVQDEQFF. The CDR3 nucleotides are TGTGCCAGCAGTGTTCAGGATGAGCAGTTCTTC.

There are a few counts of this clone. The chain is built from TRBV18 and TRBJ1-4; TRBD1 aligns across 7 bases. The CDR3 length is 15 residues. J lost 4 bases, V lost 6 bases, and 8 bases had no gene match. Germline V gene sequence: CDR1 KGHSH, CDR2 LQKENI. The CDR3 sequence is CASSLTGAYNEKLFF. CDR3 in DNA: TGTGCCAGCTCTCTCACAGGGGCCTATAATGAAAAACTGTTTTTT. Complete variable domain (other parts from reference TRBV18 and TRBJ1-4): NAGVMQNPRHLVRRRGQEARLRCSPMKGHSHVYWYRQLPEEGLKFMVYLQKENIIDESGMPKERFSAEFPKEGPSILRIQQVVRGDSAAYFCASSLTGAYNEKLFFGSGTQLSVL.

The CDR3 coding sequence is TGTGCCAGCAGTGAAGTAGAGACAGGCGGGAGTACGCAGTATTTT. Its protein product is CASSEVETGGSTQYF. The rearrangement joins TRBV2 to TRBJ2-3; D possibly corresponds to TRBD2 (7 bases). Trimming left V 1 base short and J 8 bases short, with 16 bases between. Germline V lookup: CDR1 SNHLY, CDR2 FYNNEI. The CDR3 extends over 15 amino acids.

This clone came up a few times. The chain links TRBV5-1 to TRBJ2-1, with 7 bases that match TRBD1. CDR1 SGHRS and CDR2 YFSETQ come from the germline V gene. This CDR3 is built from 14 residues. Trimming at V came to 4 bases and at J to 9 bases, leaving 10 bases not matched to a gene. The CDR3 DNA follows: TGCGCCAGCAGCCTACAAGACAGGGTTGGTGAGCAGTTCTTC. Translation: CASSLQDRVGEQFF.

This clone has more than one count but fewer than ten. CDR3: CASSPGSYGELFF. CDR3 DNA sequence: TGTGCCAGCTCACCCGGTTCTTACGGGGAGCTGTTTTTT. This chain connects TRBV18 to TRBJ2-2; D is unresolved. Between the trimmed V and J ends, which lost 3 bases and 7 bases, there was a span of 9 bases. Germline V gene data show CDR1 as KGHSH and CDR2 as LQKENI. There are 13 residues in the CDR3.

This clone has just one count. J is TRBJ1-1 and V is TRBV5-4, with TRBD1 matching over 10 bases. The CDR3 consists of 14 residues. J lost 5 bases, V lost 3 bases, and 4 bases had no gene match. Looked up from germline, CDR1 is SGHNT and CDR2 is YYREEE (reference sequence). CDR3 bases: TGTGCCAGCAGCTGGGGGACAGGGGAAACTGAAGCTTTCTTT. Translated, it gives CASSWGTGETEAFF.

This chain connects TRBV9 to TRBJ2-1; TRBD1 agrees at 10 bases. Germline-derived CDR1 and CDR2 are SGDLS and YYNGEE. The V gene end was trimmed by 4 bases and the J gene end by 7 bases; junction bases not matched to a gene: 11. The length of the CDR3 is 16 residues. The CDR3 is CASSTDRGKARNEQFF. The DNA for the CDR3 is TGTGCCAGCAGCACGGACAGGGGGAAAGCTCGAAATGAGCAGTTCTTC.

V gene TRBV7-3 combines with J gene TRBJ1-6; D is perhaps TRBD1 (6 bases). The germline CDR1 and CDR2 sequences are SGHTA and FQGTGA. V lost 2 bases to trimming and J lost 6 bases, with 11 bases between them. There are 15 residues in the CDR3. CDR3 sequence reads: CASSLSGQTNSPLHF. Here the CDR3 DNA reads TGTGCCAGCAGCTTATCCGGACAGACTAATTCACCCCTCCACTTT.

The V gene is TRBV19, the J gene TRBJ1-5, with no clear D. V was pared by 3 bases and J by 3 bases, with 12 bases between. The CDR3 length is 15 residues. Germline CDR1 and CDR2: LNHDA and SQIVND (reference sequence). The CDR3: CASSIREGLNQPQHF. CDR3 bases: TGTGCCAGTAGTATCCGGGAGGGTCTCAATCAGCCCCAGCATTTT.

Only a few counts were recorded for this clone. This chain joins TRBV4-2 and TRBJ2-7, with 8 bases that match TRBD2. CDR3 length: 16 amino acids. The J segment lost 0 bases and the V segment lost 0 bases, leaving 4 bases of the junction unmatched. Per germline, CDR1 LGHNA and CDR2 YNFKEQ. Written as DNA, the CDR3 is TGTGCCAGCAGCCAAGATTACAGCGGGAGCTCCTACGAGCAGTACTTC. This sequence encodes CASSQDYSGSSYEQYF.

This clone was detected once. The rearrangement joins TRBV6-1 to TRBJ2-2; D not certain. V was clipped by 0 bases and J by 3 bases, with 11 bases between them. This CDR3 has 16 amino acids. The germline CDR1 and CDR2 sequences are MNHNS and SASEGT. The CDR3 spells CASSEAGGTYTGELFF. The CDR3 DNA reads TGTGCCAGCAGTGAAGCCGGCGGAACTTACACCGGGGAGCTGTTTTTT.

The genes are TRBV5-1 and TRBJ2-7, with D perhaps TRBD1 (6 bases). Per the germline V gene, CDR1 is SGHRS and CDR2 is YFSETQ. The CDR3 length is 13 residues. Trimming removed 4 bases at V and 1 base at J, with 9 bases between. CDR3 protein: CASSPDRSYEQYF. Here the CDR3 DNA reads TGCGCCAGCAGCCCGGACAGATCCTACGAGCAGTACTTC.

The CDR3: CATSRGAIAGNVLTF. The DNA for the CDR3 is TGTGCCACCAGCAGAGGGGCCATTGCTGGCAACGTCCTGACTTTC. The chain has TRBV15 and TRBJ2-6; D is ambiguous. Looked up from germline, CDR1 is LNHNV and CDR2 is YYDKDF (reference sequence). CDR3 length equals 15 residues. Deletions cut 1 base from V and 9 bases from J, with 13 bases between.

The chain employs TRBV2 and TRBJ1-6, with a possible D match to TRBD1 (6 bases). CDR1 and CDR2 (germline): SNHLY, FYNNEI. The CDR3 is 15 residues long. V lost 2 bases to trimming and J lost 8 bases, with 13 bases between them. This CDR3 is CASSERTEGYSPLHF. The CDR3 DNA reads TGTGCCAGCAGTGAACGGACAGAAGGTTATTCACCCCTCCACTTT.